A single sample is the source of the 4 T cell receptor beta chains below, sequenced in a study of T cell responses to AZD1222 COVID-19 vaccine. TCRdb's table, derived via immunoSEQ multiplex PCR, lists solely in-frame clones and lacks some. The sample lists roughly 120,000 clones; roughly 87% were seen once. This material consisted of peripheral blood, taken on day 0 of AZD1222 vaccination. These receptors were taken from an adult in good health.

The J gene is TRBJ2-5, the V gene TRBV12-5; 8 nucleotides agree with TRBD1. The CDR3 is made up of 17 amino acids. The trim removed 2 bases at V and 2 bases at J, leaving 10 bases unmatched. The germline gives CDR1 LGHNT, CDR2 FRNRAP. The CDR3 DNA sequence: TGTGCTAGTGGTTTGCTTCCATCGACAGGGGCGCAAGAGACCCAGTACTTC. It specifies CASGLLPSTGAQETQYF.

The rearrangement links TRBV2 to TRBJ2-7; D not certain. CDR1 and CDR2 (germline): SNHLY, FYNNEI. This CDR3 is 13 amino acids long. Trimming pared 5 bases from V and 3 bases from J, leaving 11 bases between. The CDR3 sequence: CASSRSRLYEQYF. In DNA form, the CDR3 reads TGTGCCAGCAGTCGCTCGCGCCTCTACGAGCAGTACTTC.

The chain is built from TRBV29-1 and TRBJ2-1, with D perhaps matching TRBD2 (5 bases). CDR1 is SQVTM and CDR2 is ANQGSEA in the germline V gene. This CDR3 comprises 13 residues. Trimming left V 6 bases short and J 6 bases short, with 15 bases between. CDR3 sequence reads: CSVPLAAGNEQFF. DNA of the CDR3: TGCAGCGTACCATTGGCCGCGGGCAATGAGCAGTTCTTC.

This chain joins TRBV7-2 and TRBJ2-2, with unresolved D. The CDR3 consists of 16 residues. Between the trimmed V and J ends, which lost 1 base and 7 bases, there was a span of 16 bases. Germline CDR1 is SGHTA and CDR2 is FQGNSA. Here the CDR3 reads CASSLVLRIRNGELFF. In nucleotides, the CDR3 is TGTGCCAGCAGCTTAGTTTTGAGGATTCGTAACGGGGAGCTGTTTTTT.